Listed here are 17 T cell receptor beta chains from one sample, sequenced in a study of blood T cell repertoires in COVID-19. The repertoire was sequenced with immunoSEQ multiplex PCR; TCRdb's copy has only in-frame clones and lacks some. The repertoire holds roughly 190,000 clones, with 90% as singletons. The source material was peripheral blood. These receptors came from a man between 45 and 60 years old with acute or convalescent COVID-19.

V gene TRBV13 combines with J gene TRBJ2-7, with D perhaps matching TRBD1 (5 bases). Looked up from germline, CDR1 is PRHDT and CDR2 is FYEKMQ (reference sequence). Trimming removed 2 bases from V and 6 bases from J, with 14 bases in between. CDR3 length: 14 amino acids. CDR3 sequence (DNA): TGTGCCAGCAGCTTAACAGGCAGGGCGAGCGAGCAGTACGTC. It is translated as CASSLTGRASEQYV.

The J gene is TRBJ1-1, the V gene TRBV5-4; weak D call: TRBD1 (6 bases). Trimming removed 7 bases at V and 7 bases at J, with 32 bases between. This CDR3 comprises 18 residues. Germline-derived CDR1 and CDR2 are SGHNT and YYREEE (reference sequence). The CDR3 spells CASLRGPGSLAGGDEAFF. CDR3 bases: TGTGCCAGCCTTCGGGGGCCAGGTTCCCTTGCTGGGGGGGATGAAGCTTTCTTT.

The chain recombines TRBV28 with TRBJ2-3; the match to TRBD2 covers 12 bases. Unmatched junction bases numbered 2, after V lost 4 bases and J lost 0 bases. The CDR3 loop spans 16 amino acids. The germline V gene encodes CDR1 MDHEN and CDR2 SYDVKM. The CDR3, as DNA: TGTGCCAGCAGTTCTCTAGCGGGGGGGAGCACAGATACGCAGTATTTT. This codes for CASSSLAGGSTDTQYF.

In DNA, the CDR3 is TGCGCCAGCATTGGACAGGTGGGTGGGGGCACTGAAGCTTTCTTT. Translated: CASIGQVGGGTEAFF. The chain employs TRBV5-1 and TRBJ1-1; TRBD1 agrees at 7 bases. The CDR3 has 15 residues. V gave up 6 bases and J gave up 4 bases; unmatched junction bases: 12. Germline assignment: CDR1 SGHRS and CDR2 YFSETQ.

The chain couples TRBV7-3 to TRBJ2-1; 13 nucleotides agree with TRBD2. The CDR3 sequence is 15 residues long. The trim removed 3 bases at V and 7 bases at J, leaving 3 bases unmatched. From germline, CDR1 is SGHTA and CDR2 FQGTGA. DNA of the CDR3: TGTGCCAGCAGCTTCGGACTAGCGGGAGTTAATGAGCAGTTCTTC. Protein: CASSFGLAGVNEQFF.

The rearrangement links TRBV28 to TRBJ1-2, with 11 bases matching TRBD1. Germline V gene lookup returns CDR1 MDHEN and CDR2 SYDVKM. This CDR3 is 14 amino acids long. With 5 bases clipped from V and 7 bases from J, the junction kept 6 bases outside the gene matches. The CDR3 loop is CASSPWTGGGGYTF. The CDR3 DNA follows: TGTGCCAGCAGTCCGTGGACAGGGGGCGGTGGCTACACCTTC.

The genes are TRBV12-3 or TRBV12-4 and TRBJ2-3; TRBD2 is a possible D gene (5 bases). This CDR3 has 13 residues. With 6 bases removed from V and 0 bases from J, the gap between germline ends came to 7 bases. CDR3 residues: CASRSGSTDTQYF. As DNA, the CDR3 is TGTGCCAGCAGGAGCGGTAGCACAGATACGCAGTATTTT.

The chain links TRBV11-1 to TRBJ2-7; 10 nucleotides agree with TRBD1. The CDR3 length is 13 residues. Germline CDR1 reads SGHAT; CDR2 reads FQDESV (reference sequence). Trimming removed 3 bases from V and 5 bases from J; junction bases left unmatched: 1. The CDR3 DNA is TGTGCCAGCAGCTTCGGGACAGGGGACGAGCAGTACTTC. Encoded protein: CASSFGTGDEQYF.

The CDR3 is CATSRVRDSEQFF. CDR3 in DNA: TGTGCCACCAGCAGAGTCCGGGACAGTGAGCAGTTCTTC. This chain links TRBV15 with TRBJ2-1, with 7 bases identical to TRBD1. There are 13 residues in the CDR3. Germline V gene lookup returns CDR1 LNHNV and CDR2 YYDKDF (reference sequence). Unmatched junction bases numbered 3, after V lost 1 base and J lost 9 bases.

The chain has TRBV7-2 and TRBJ2-3, with TRBD2 matching over 10 bases. The CDR3 is 16 amino acids. Trimming cost V 6 bases and J 0 bases; bases outside gene matches: 6. In germline, CDR1 is SGHTA, CDR2 FQGNSA. The CDR3 DNA reads TGTGCCAGCAGAACCTTAGCGGGGGGTAGCACAGATACGCAGTATTTT. Translating gives CASRTLAGGSTDTQYF.

V usage is TRBV9 and J usage is TRBJ1-5; TRBD1 is a possible D gene (6 bases). The V gene lost 3 bases and the J gene lost 0 bases, with 19 bases spanning the gap. CDR1 is SGDLS, CDR2 YYNGEE, per germline. CDR3 length equals 18 residues. CDR3 DNA: TGTGCCAGCAGCGCATCCAGGACAGTAGGATATAGCAATCAGCCCCAGCATTTT. The encoded protein is CASSASRTVGYSNQPQHF.

The V call is TRBV9, the J call TRBJ1-5, with 8 bases lining up with TRBD1. V trimming: 3 bases; J trimming: 2 bases; junction bases outside the gene matches: 1. This CDR3 region has 14 residues. Looked up from germline, CDR1 is SGDLS and CDR2 is YYNGEE. The CDR3 loop is CASSGGQGNQPQHF. The CDR3 nucleotides read TGTGCCAGCAGCGGGGGACAGGGCAATCAGCCCCAGCATTTT.

The chain combines TRBV24-1 with TRBJ2-5, with a weak D call TRBD1 (6 bases). Per germline, CDR1 KGHDR and CDR2 SFDVKD. V was cut by 2 bases and J by 5 bases, with 17 bases left in between. The CDR3 totals 16 residues. The DNA for the CDR3 is TGTGCCACCAGTGATTCGGCCAGGGGATATGGGGAGACCCAGTACTTC. This translates into CATSDSARGYGETQYF.

The chain uses TRBV19 and TRBJ2-3; 8 positions agree with TRBD2. Trimming at V came to 7 bases and at J to 2 bases, leaving 5 bases not matched to a gene. The CDR3 has 14 residues. CDR1 is LNHDA, CDR2 SQIVND, per germline (reference sequence). The CDR3 is CASMPSGLTDTQYF. For the CDR3, the DNA is TGTGCCAGTATGCCTAGCGGGCTCACAGATACGCAGTATTTT.

The V and J genes are TRBV9 and TRBJ2-2, with TRBD2 identical over 11 bases. The CDR3 is 17 residues long. The germline V gene encodes CDR1 SGDLS and CDR2 YYNGEE. V was clipped by 3 bases and J by 7 bases; unmatched bases: 11. CDR3 sequence reads: CASSAPAGTSGGGELFF. The CDR3, as DNA: TGTGCCAGCAGCGCGCCAGCCGGGACTAGCGGTGGCGGGGAGCTGTTTTTT.

The chain joins TRBV7-8 to TRBJ2-1; no firm D call. V dropped 5 bases and J dropped 4 bases, with 6 bases sitting between them. Germline CDR1 SGHVS, CDR2 FQNEAQ. This CDR3 has 12 residues. CDR3 sequence (DNA): TGTGCCAGCAGCCGGTCATACAATGAGCAGTTCTTC. It encodes CASSRSYNEQFF.

The chain is built from TRBV28 and TRBJ2-4; the D gene is possibly TRBD1 (6 bases). V was cut by 3 bases and J by 6 bases, with 24 bases left in between. The length of the CDR3 is 18 residues. Germline CDR1 MDHEN, CDR2 SYDVKM. CDR3: CASSFLQGRAEGLNIQYF. CDR3 DNA sequence: TGTGCCAGCAGTTTTTTACAGGGCCGGGCCGAAGGGTTAAACATTCAGTACTTC. Filled out from reference TRBV28 and TRBJ2-4, the complete variable domain reads DVKVTQSSRYLVKRTGEKVFLECVQDMDHENMFWYRQDPGLGLRLIYFSYDVKMKEKGDIPEGYSVSREKKERFSLILESASTNQTSMYLCASSFLQGRAEGLNIQYFGAGTRLSVL.